The 18 T cell receptor beta chains listed next were all sequenced from one sample in a study of T cell responses to AZD1222 COVID-19 vaccine. Sequencing used immunoSEQ multiplex PCR; TCRdb keeps in-frame clones, though not all of them. The sample has 180,000 or so clones; about 91% are singletons. The specimen was peripheral blood, collected on day 0 of AZD1222 vaccination. The receptors here all came from an adult in good health.

This chain links TRBV21-1 with TRBJ1-5; TRBD1, as called in the table, went unchecked against the DNA. TRBV21-1 is labeled a pseudogene. This CDR3 spans 16 amino acids. The CDR3 sequence is CASSGTVGGSNQPQHF. CDR3 DNA: TGTGCCAGCAGCGGGACAGTTGGGGGTAGCAATCAGCCCCAGCATTTT.

This clone was recorded only once. The V gene is TRBV5-6, the J gene TRBJ2-7; D gene uncertain. The CDR3 length is 13 residues. Germline V gene sequence: CDR1 SGHDT, CDR2 YYEEEE. Trimming removed 0 bases from V and 2 bases from J, with 6 bases in between. Here the CDR3 DNA reads TGTGCCAGCAGCTTGGTAGGGCCCTACGAGCAGTACTTC. It codes for CASSLVGPYEQYF.

The chain couples TRBV3-1 (or the pseudogene TRBV3-2) to TRBJ2-1, with D possibly TRBD2 on 6 matching bases. The CDR3 contains 17 residues. Looked up from germline, CDR1 is LGHDT and CDR2 is YNNKEL (reference sequence). The V and J ends lost 0 bases and 4 bases respectively, with 16 bases between them. This CDR3 reads CASSQDRVAVHYNEQFF. The DNA for the CDR3 is TGTGCCAGCAGCCAAGATCGGGTAGCGGTACATTACAATGAGCAGTTCTTC.

This chain joins TRBV7-9 and TRBJ1-1; TRBD1 matches 7 bases. V gave up 4 bases and J gave up 5 bases; unmatched junction bases: 16. This CDR3 has 17 residues. CDR1 SEHNR and CDR2 FQNEAQ come from the germline V gene (reference sequence). Here the CDR3 reads CASSWEREGAPWTEAFF. The CDR3, as DNA: TGTGCCAGCAGCTGGGAGCGAGAGGGGGCCCCGTGGACTGAAGCTTTCTTT.

The chain combines TRBV19 with TRBJ2-7; TRBD1 aligns across 11 bases. The germline V gene has CDR1 LNHDA and CDR2 SQIVND (reference sequence). This CDR3 has 14 residues. Germline trimming cut 3 bases from V and 7 bases from J; bases unmatched to any gene: 5. The CDR3 nucleotides are TGTGCCAGTAGTATTCGGACAGGGGGCGATGAGCAGTACTTC. This gives the protein CASSIRTGGDEQYF.

V usage is TRBV6-5 and J usage is TRBJ2-3; 7 bases are a match to TRBD1. Germline CDR1 is MNHEY and CDR2 is SVGAGI. This CDR3 has 15 amino acids. With V trimmed by 6 bases and J by 0 bases, 6 bases remained unmatched. CDR3 nucleotide sequence: TGTGCCAGCAGCTTAGGGGGCGCCAGCACAGATACGCAGTATTTT. Its protein is CASSLGGASTDTQYF.

This chain connects TRBV5-6 to TRBJ2-7; weak D call: TRBD1 (5 bases). V gave up 3 bases and J gave up 3 bases, with 13 bases separating them. The CDR3 length is 14 residues. Germline CDR1 is SGHDT and CDR2 is YYEEEE. In DNA, the CDR3 is TGTGCCAGCAGCTGGGCAGGGCGAAGCTACGAGCAGTACTTC. As protein: CASSWAGRSYEQYF.

This rearrangement joins TRBV29-1 to TRBJ1-1; D is unclear. CDR1 is SQVTM and CDR2 is ANQGSEA in the germline V gene. The CDR3 is made up of 11 amino acids. Trimming removed 4 bases at V and 5 bases at J, with 8 bases between. CDR3: CSVALGTEAFF. In DNA form, the CDR3 reads TGCAGCGTTGCTTTGGGGACTGAAGCTTTCTTT.

The chain uses TRBV3-1 (or the pseudogene TRBV3-2) and TRBJ1-4; 10 bases are a match to TRBD1. Germline V gene lookup returns CDR1 LGHDT and CDR2 YNNKEL (reference sequence). The junction had 10 bases not matched to a gene; V was cut back by 7 bases and J by 8 bases. The CDR3 extends over 15 amino acids. Here the CDR3 reads CASTPGQGLGEKLFF. CDR3 DNA: TGTGCCAGCACCCCGGGACAGGGGCTTGGCGAAAAACTGTTTTTT.

The V and J genes are TRBV4-2 and TRBJ2-2, with D perhaps matching TRBD2 (5 bases). CDR1 LGHNA and CDR2 YNFKEQ come from the germline V gene. The CDR3 has 17 amino acids. Deletions cut 2 bases from V and 0 bases from J, with 13 bases between. CDR3 nucleotide sequence: TGTGCCAGCAGCCAACTAGCTGGCGGACCGAACACCGGGGAGCTGTTTTTT. Amino acids: CASSQLAGGPNTGELFF.

This chain connects TRBV6-4 to TRBJ2-1; 11 nucleotides match TRBD2. V shed 4 bases, J shed 4 bases, and the junction held 3 bases outside the gene matches. Germline CDR1 reads MRHNA; CDR2 reads SNTAGT. The CDR3 has 15 residues. The CDR3 region is CASSALAGGYNEQFF. CDR3 nucleotide sequence: TGTGCCAGCAGTGCCCTAGCGGGGGGTTACAATGAGCAGTTCTTC.

This chain connects TRBV5-1 to TRBJ1-2; TRBD1 matches at 8 bases. Per the germline V gene, CDR1 is SGHRS and CDR2 is YFSETQ. The V segment lost 5 bases and the J segment 6 bases; nucleotides outside the gene matches: 6. The CDR3 extends over 13 amino acids. CDR3 in DNA: TGCGCCAGCAGAACACAGGGGGAGGATGGCTACACCTTC. This translates into CASRTQGEDGYTF.

The chain is built from TRBV5-3 and TRBJ2-3, with 7 bases lining up with TRBD1. TRBV5-3 qualifies as an ORF whose function is uncertain. V gave up 3 bases and J gave up 4 bases; unmatched junction bases: 5. The CDR3 covers 14 residues. The CDR3 nucleotides are TGTGCCAGAAGCTCCAAGGGGGCCTCAGATACGCAGTATTTT. This gives the protein CARSSKGASDTQYF.

The sample holds one count of this clone. This chain uses TRBV6-4 with TRBJ2-3; 10 nucleotides match TRBD2. This CDR3 is 14 amino acids long. J gave up 3 bases and V 5 bases, and 2 bases lay outside the gene matches. Germline CDR1 is MRHNA and CDR2 is SNTAGT. The CDR3 DNA reads TGTGCCAGCAGTACTAGCGGGGCGACAGATACGCAGTATTTT. Protein product: CASSTSGATDTQYF.

The V and J genes are TRBV29-1 and TRBJ2-1; TRBD1 might be the D (6 bases). V lost 6 bases and J lost 6, with 12 bases in between. The CDR3 loop spans 12 amino acids. CDR1 and CDR2 from the germline V gene are SQVTM and ANQGSEA. The CDR3 here is CSVGAGPNEQFF. CDR3 DNA: TGCAGCGTGGGGGCAGGGCCCAATGAGCAGTTCTTC.

The chain uses TRBV19 and TRBJ1-4, with D hard to call. V dropped 2 bases and J dropped 12 bases, with 13 bases sitting between them. The V gene's germline CDR1 is LNHDA and CDR2 SQIVND (reference sequence). The CDR3 runs to 13 residues. This chain's CDR3 is CASSISDRGELFF. The CDR3 DNA is TGTGCCAGTAGTATAAGCGACCGCGGGGAACTGTTTTTT. Combining the CDR3 with reference TRBV19 and TRBJ1-4 gives the whole variable domain DGGITQSPKYLFRKEGQNVTLSCEQNLNHDAMYWYRQDPGQGLRLIYYSQIVNDFQKGDIAEGYSVSREKKESFPLTVTSAQKNPTAFYLCASSISDRGELFFGSGTQLSVL.

J is TRBJ2-3 and V is TRBV6-2 or TRBV6-3, with D perhaps being TRBD1 or TRBD2 (5 bases each). This CDR3 has 18 amino acids. Looked up from germline, CDR1 is MNHEY and CDR2 is SVGEGT. V lost 2 bases, J lost 1 base, and 19 bases lay in between. CDR3 DNA sequence: TGTGCCAGCAGTTACGATGACCGGGGCAGGGAGCGCACAGATACGCAGTATTTT. This codes for CASSYDDRGRERTDTQYF.

The chain links TRBV7-3 to TRBJ2-7; no definite D call. The CDR3 sequence is 11 residues long. Trimming stripped 5 bases from V and 3 bases from J, with 5 bases between. Germline CDR1 is SGHTA and CDR2 is FQGTGA. DNA for the CDR3: TGTGCCAGCAGCGGATACTACGAGCAGTACTTC. It is translated as CASSGYYEQYF.